These T cell receptor beta chains were read from a single sample in a study of blood T cell repertoires in COVID-19. Only in-frame clones appear in the TCRdb table, and some are missing; sequencing was by immunoSEQ multiplex PCR. The table has about 210,000 clones, approximately 84% seen once; the top ten hold approximately 8%. Specimen: peripheral blood. The receptors shown here come from a woman aged 45-59 years with active or convalescent COVID-19. Both conserved end residues are part of each CDR3. D genes are given only for firm matches. Some rows have no size entry. The others give once, few or many, or a class for an expanded clone.

abundance: .
j_gene: TRBJ2-7
d_gene: TRBD2
v_gene: TRBV10-1
CDR3nt: TGCGCCAGCAGTGACGGGTCGGGAGGTGACGAGCAGTACTTC
CDR3aa: CASSDGSGGDEQYF

abundance: .
j_gene: TRBJ2-4
d_gene: TRBD1
v_gene: TRBV5-1
CDR3nt: TGCGCCAGCAGCTTGGACTGGGACAGGGGTAAATCTACCTCTTCTACGGACCTAAAAAACATTCAGTACTTC
CDR3aa: CASSLDWDRGKSTSSTDLKNIQYF

abundance: once
j_gene: TRBJ2-1
d_gene: TRBD2
v_gene: TRBV3-1/TRBV3-2
CDR3nt: TGTGCCAGCAGACGTGGACTAGGAGGATACAATGAGCAGTTCTTC
CDR3aa: CASRRGLGGYNEQFF

abundance: .
j_gene: TRBJ1-1
d_gene: .
v_gene: TRBV9
CDR3nt: TGTGCCAGCAGCGTAGACCCAGGTATGAACACTGAAGCTTTCTTT
CDR3aa: CASSVDPGMNTEAFF

abundance: .
j_gene: TRBJ1-2
d_gene: .
v_gene: TRBV19
CDR3nt: TGTGCCAGTAGTAATGGACAGCAAACCTATGGCTACACCTTC
CDR3aa: CASSNGQQTYGYTF

abundance: .
j_gene: TRBJ2-5
d_gene: .
v_gene: TRBV18
CDR3nt: TGTGCCAGCTCACCAGAAAGGGGGTTTTTGGAGACCCAGTACTTC
CDR3aa: CASSPERGFLETQYF

abundance: .
j_gene: TRBJ2-7
d_gene: TRBD1
v_gene: TRBV28
CDR3nt: TGTGCCAGCAGCCCAGGGGGCAGCTCCTACGAGCAGTACTTC
CDR3aa: CASSPGGSSYEQYF

abundance: .
j_gene: TRBJ1-1
d_gene: TRBD1
v_gene: TRBV2
CDR3nt: TGTGGAACGAAAGGGGGGACAGGGGGCCCGAACACTGAAGCTTTCTTT
CDR3aa: CGTKGGTGGPNTEAFF

abundance: .
j_gene: TRBJ1-2
d_gene: .
v_gene: TRBV6-1
CDR3nt: TGTGCCAGCAGTGAATACGGAGGGGTAAAGGACTATGGCTACACCTTC
CDR3aa: CASSEYGGVKDYGYTF

abundance: .
j_gene: TRBJ2-1
d_gene: TRBD2
v_gene: TRBV19
CDR3nt: TGTGCCAGTAGTACCCACGCCGGGACTAGCGGAGCCTACAATGAGCAGTTCTTC
CDR3aa: CASSTHAGTSGAYNEQFF

abundance: few
j_gene: TRBJ1-2
d_gene: .
v_gene: TRBV5-1
CDR3nt: TGCGCCAGCACCCTTGGGGCAGGGGATTATAATGGCTACACCTTC
CDR3aa: CASTLGAGDYNGYTF

abundance: .
j_gene: TRBJ2-2
d_gene: TRBD2
v_gene: TRBV5-1
CDR3nt: TGCGCCAGCACCCTCCTAGCGGGGGCAAGGACCGGGGAGCTGTTTTTT
CDR3aa: CASTLLAGARTGELFF

abundance: few
j_gene: TRBJ1-5
d_gene: .
v_gene: TRBV6-5
CDR3nt: TGTGCCAGCAGTATCAGGGGCTCCGGTAATCAGCCCCAGCATTTT
CDR3aa: CASSIRGSGNQPQHF

abundance: .
j_gene: TRBJ2-2
d_gene: TRBD1
v_gene: TRBV5-1
CDR3nt: TGCGCCAGCAGCTGGCGGGCAGGGGGAACCGGGGAGCTGTTTTTT
CDR3aa: CASSWRAGGTGELFF

abundance: .
j_gene: TRBJ2-7
d_gene: .
v_gene: TRBV18
CDR3nt: TGTGCCAGCTCACCAGCAGGTTCCTACGAGCAGTACTTC
CDR3aa: CASSPAGSYEQYF

abundance: .
j_gene: TRBJ2-2
d_gene: TRBD2
v_gene: TRBV3-1/TRBV3-2
CDR3nt: TGTGCCAGCAGCCCCCAACTAGCGGGGAGGAACACCGGGGAGCTGTTTTTT
CDR3aa: CASSPQLAGRNTGELFF

abundance: .
j_gene: TRBJ2-2
d_gene: TRBD2
v_gene: TRBV5-4
CDR3nt: TGTGCCAGCAGCCCCGGGGGGGCGGGCACCGGGGAGCTGTTTTTT
CDR3aa: CASSPGGAGTGELFF

abundance: .
j_gene: TRBJ1-2
d_gene: TRBD1
v_gene: TRBV28
CDR3nt: TGTGCCAGCAGTCCACCCGGGACAGTCTATGGCTACACCTTC
CDR3aa: CASSPPGTVYGYTF

abundance: .
j_gene: TRBJ1-4
d_gene: .
v_gene: TRBV2
CDR3nt: TGTGCCAGCAGTGACCCCATTCCAAATGAAAAACTGTTTTTT
CDR3aa: CASSDPIPNEKLFF

abundance: .
j_gene: TRBJ2-7
d_gene: .
v_gene: TRBV5-6
CDR3nt: TGTGCCAGCAGCTTAACCCGGACAGACCTCCTCTACGAGCAGTACTTC
CDR3aa: CASSLTRTDLLYEQYF

abundance: .
j_gene: TRBJ1-5
d_gene: .
v_gene: TRBV7-9
CDR3nt: TGTGCCAGCAGCTCCGGGACATTCCCTCAGCCCCAGCATTTT
CDR3aa: CASSSGTFPQPQHF

abundance: .
j_gene: TRBJ1-2
d_gene: TRBD1
v_gene: TRBV29-1
CDR3nt: TGCAGCGCTACCCCGGGACAGGGCAACTATGGCTACACCTTC
CDR3aa: CSATPGQGNYGYTF

abundance: .
j_gene: TRBJ2-1
d_gene: TRBD1
v_gene: TRBV4-1
CDR3nt: TGCGCCAGCAGCCAAACAGGGGGCCTTAACAATGAGCAGTTCTTC
CDR3aa: CASSQTGGLNNEQFF

abundance: .
j_gene: TRBJ1-1
d_gene: .
v_gene: TRBV7-8
CDR3nt: TGTGCCAGCAGCTTAAGGGCGGCGGGGGGGAGAGCTTTCTTT
CDR3aa: CASSLRAAGGRAFF

abundance: once
j_gene: TRBJ2-2
d_gene: TRBD2
v_gene: TRBV28
CDR3nt: TGTGCCAGCAGTTTATGGGCTAGCGGAATGAACACCGGGGAGCTGTTTTTT
CDR3aa: CASSLWASGMNTGELFF

abundance: .
j_gene: TRBJ2-7
d_gene: TRBD2
v_gene: TRBV9
CDR3nt: TGTGCCAGCAGCGATGGACTAGTCCCCGCATACGAGCAGTACTTC
CDR3aa: CASSDGLVPAYEQYF

abundance: .
j_gene: TRBJ1-2
d_gene: TRBD1
v_gene: TRBV20-1
CDR3nt: TGCAGTGCTAGTCCGGGACAGGGGAGTCGTCGTCCTGGCTACACCTTC
CDR3aa: CSASPGQGSRRPGYTF

abundance: .
j_gene: TRBJ1-4
d_gene: TRBD1
v_gene: TRBV25-1
CDR3nt: TGTGCCAGCAGCGAACAGACAGGGGTGCCTCGTAATGAAAAACTGTTTTTT
CDR3aa: CASSEQTGVPRNEKLFF

abundance: .
j_gene: TRBJ1-1
d_gene: .
v_gene: TRBV19
CDR3nt: TGTGCCAGTACCCAACAGGGCGACAGCAAGGATTTCTTT
CDR3aa: CASTQQGDSKDFF

abundance: .
j_gene: TRBJ2-7
d_gene: .
v_gene: TRBV2
CDR3nt: TGTGCCAGCTCTAAGGAGGCGGGACTCTTCTACGAGCAGTACTTC
CDR3aa: CASSKEAGLFYEQYF

abundance: .
j_gene: TRBJ1-1
d_gene: .
v_gene: TRBV2
CDR3nt: TGTGCCAGCAGTGAAGCGGTAAGCAGGACTTTCTTT
CDR3aa: CASSEAVSRTFF

abundance: once
j_gene: TRBJ1-5
d_gene: TRBD1
v_gene: TRBV12-3/TRBV12-4
CDR3nt: TGTGCCAGCTCGGACAGGCTCAATCAGCCCCAGCATTTT
CDR3aa: CASSDRLNQPQHF

abundance: .
j_gene: TRBJ1-5
d_gene: TRBD1
v_gene: TRBV6-1
CDR3nt: TGTGCCAGCAGTGAGGACCGGACAGGTGGCAATCAGCCCCAGCATTTT
CDR3aa: CASSEDRTGGNQPQHF

abundance: .
j_gene: TRBJ2-2
d_gene: .
v_gene: TRBV2
CDR3nt: TGTGCCAGCAGGAAGACAGGGAACACCGGGGAGCTGTTTTTT
CDR3aa: CASRKTGNTGELFF

abundance: .
j_gene: TRBJ1-2
d_gene: .
v_gene: TRBV14
CDR3nt: TGTGCCAGCAGCCAAGTACAGAACTATGGCTACACCTTC
CDR3aa: CASSQVQNYGYTF

abundance: .
j_gene: TRBJ2-2
d_gene: .
v_gene: TRBV5-1
CDR3nt: TGCGCCAGCAGCCAGGACAGCCTGGAGCTGTTTTTT
CDR3aa: CASSQDSLELFF

abundance: .
j_gene: TRBJ2-7
d_gene: .
v_gene: TRBV11-2
CDR3nt: TGTGCCAGCAGCCCAAACAGGGTAAACGAGCAGTACTTC
CDR3aa: CASSPNRVNEQYF

abundance: .
j_gene: TRBJ2-7
d_gene: TRBD1
v_gene: TRBV29-1
CDR3nt: TGCAGCGTTGAAGTCGCCGACAGGGGATTATACGAGCAGTACTTC
CDR3aa: CSVEVADRGLYEQYF

abundance: .
j_gene: TRBJ2-5
d_gene: .
v_gene: TRBV28
CDR3nt: TGTGCCAGCAGCGCTAACAGGCCTCAAGAGACCCAGTACTTC
CDR3aa: CASSANRPQETQYF

abundance: .
j_gene: TRBJ2-6
d_gene: .
v_gene: TRBV27
CDR3nt: TGTGCCAGCAGTTCCGACAGGTCTGGGGCCAACGTCCTGACTTTC
CDR3aa: CASSSDRSGANVLTF

abundance: .
j_gene: TRBJ1-5
d_gene: .
v_gene: TRBV27
CDR3nt: TGTGCCAGCAGTTTAGAGGGCCTGGGCAATCAGCCCCAGCATTTT
CDR3aa: CASSLEGLGNQPQHF

abundance: .
j_gene: TRBJ1-1
d_gene: .
v_gene: TRBV7-2
CDR3nt: TGTGCCAGCAGCTTAGGACAGCGTAACACTGAAGCTTTCTTT
CDR3aa: CASSLGQRNTEAFF

abundance: once
j_gene: TRBJ1-2
d_gene: .
v_gene: TRBV9
CDR3nt: TGTGCCAGCAGCGTAGACAGGTCAGATGGCTACACCTTC
CDR3aa: CASSVDRSDGYTF

abundance: .
j_gene: TRBJ2-5
d_gene: TRBD2
v_gene: TRBV7-2
CDR3nt: TGTGCCAGCAGCTTAGGAGTTAGCGGGGCCCTTGGAGAGACCCAGTACTTC
CDR3aa: CASSLGVSGALGETQYF

abundance: many
j_gene: TRBJ1-6
d_gene: .
v_gene: TRBV11-2
CDR3nt: TGTGCCAGCAGCTTCGACAGTTCGAATTCACCCCTCCACTTT
CDR3aa: CASSFDSSNSPLHF

abundance: .
j_gene: TRBJ1-3
d_gene: .
v_gene: TRBV7-3
CDR3nt: TGTGCCAGCAGCTCGGGCTCTGGAAACACCATATATTTT
CDR3aa: CASSSGSGNTIYF

abundance: .
j_gene: TRBJ2-2
d_gene: TRBD1
v_gene: TRBV12-5
CDR3nt: TGTGCTAGTGGTTTGGTACAACAGGGGGCCGGGGAGCTGTTTTTT
CDR3aa: CASGLVQQGAGELFF

abundance: .
j_gene: TRBJ1-1
d_gene: .
v_gene: TRBV2
CDR3nt: TGTGCCAGCAGGCAGGGGTTTCCCACTGAAGCTTTCTTT
CDR3aa: CASRQGFPTEAFF

abundance: .
j_gene: TRBJ2-1
d_gene: .
v_gene: TRBV28
CDR3nt: TGTGCCAGCAGTTTTGGCGGAGTTTACAATGAGCAGTTCTTC
CDR3aa: CASSFGGVYNEQFF

abundance: once
j_gene: TRBJ1-2
d_gene: TRBD1
v_gene: TRBV5-1
CDR3nt: TGCGCCAGCAGCTTGGGCGGACAGGGCTATGGCTACACCTTC
CDR3aa: CASSLGGQGYGYTF

abundance: few
j_gene: TRBJ2-1
d_gene: TRBD2
v_gene: TRBV28
CDR3nt: TGTGCCAGCAGTTTAGAGCGGGGGACTCCGCAGTTCTTC
CDR3aa: CASSLERGTPQFF